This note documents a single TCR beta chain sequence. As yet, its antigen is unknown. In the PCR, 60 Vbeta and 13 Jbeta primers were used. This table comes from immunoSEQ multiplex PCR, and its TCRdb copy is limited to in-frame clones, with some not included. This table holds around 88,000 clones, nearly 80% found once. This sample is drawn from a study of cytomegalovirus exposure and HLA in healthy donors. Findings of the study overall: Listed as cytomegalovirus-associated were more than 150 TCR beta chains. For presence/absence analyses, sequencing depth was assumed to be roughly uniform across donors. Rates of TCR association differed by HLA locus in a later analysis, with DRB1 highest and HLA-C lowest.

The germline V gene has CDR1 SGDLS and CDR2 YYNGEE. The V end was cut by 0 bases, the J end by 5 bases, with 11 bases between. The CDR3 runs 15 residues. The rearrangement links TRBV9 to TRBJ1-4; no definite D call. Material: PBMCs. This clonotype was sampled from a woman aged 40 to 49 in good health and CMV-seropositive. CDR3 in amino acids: CASSVEFGENEKLFF. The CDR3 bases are TGTGCCAGCAGCGTAGAGTTCGGGGAAAATGAAAAACTGTTTTTT.